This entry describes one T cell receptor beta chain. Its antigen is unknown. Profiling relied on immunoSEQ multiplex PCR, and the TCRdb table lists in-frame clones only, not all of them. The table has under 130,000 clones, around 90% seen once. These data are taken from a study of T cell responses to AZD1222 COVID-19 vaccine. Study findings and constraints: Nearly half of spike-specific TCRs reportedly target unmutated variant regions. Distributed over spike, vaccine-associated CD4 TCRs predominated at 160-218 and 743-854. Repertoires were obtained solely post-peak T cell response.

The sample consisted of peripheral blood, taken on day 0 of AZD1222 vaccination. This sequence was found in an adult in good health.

This CDR3 is CASSQDWGLAASYEQYF. In DNA form, the CDR3 reads TGTGCCAGCAGCCAAGATTGGGGACTAGCGGCCTCCTACGAGCAGTACTTC. V gene TRBV4-2 combines with J gene TRBJ2-7; 11 positions match TRBD2. The CDR3 length is 17 residues. Germline V gives CDR1 LGHNA, CDR2 YNFKEQ. With V trimmed by 0 bases and J by 0 bases, 4 bases remained unmatched.